This TCR beta chain is drawn from a study of T cell responses to AZD1222 COVID-19 vaccine. The overall study: Doses given second, at about 4 or about 12 weeks, were pooled.

Sequenced by immunoSEQ multiplex PCR; TCRdb stores in-frame clones only, minus some. This sample has about 190,000 clones, with almost 95% found just once. The CDR3 is 13 amino acids. V shed 0 bases and J shed 7 bases, with 9 bases lying between them. Germline CDR1 is GTSNPN and CDR2 is SVGIG (reference sequence). Of note for this clone: Its matching antigen is unknown.

Study-level points and caveats: Spike-specific TCR repertoires showed rising breadth and depth after two AZD1222 doses. The sample set comprised mostly white British donors with more females, and clonal diversity was possibly underestimated. It was only after the peak T cell response that any repertoires were sampled.

The source of this sequence is an adult in good health. The V gene is TRBV30, the J gene TRBJ2-2; D possibly corresponds to TRBD2 (5 bases). Sample: peripheral blood, taken on day 0 of AZD1222 vaccination. The DNA for the CDR3 is TGTGCCTGGAGTGTACTCGGGGTCGGGGAGCTGTTTTTT. It translates to CAWSVLGVGELFF.